Below, 8 T cell receptor beta chains from the same sample are listed, as sequenced in a study of tumor-infiltrating lymphocytes in primary liver carcinoma. RNA was extracted from whole blood without cell sorting, alongside germline DNA. The template, roughly 0.45 ug total RNA, yielded TCR beta cDNA made with a constant-region primer. What produced the TCR beta libraries was three nested multiplex PCR rounds using slightly modified ARM-PCR. Two initial PCR rounds of about 11 cycles each paired TRBV1-TRBV30 forward primers with a C-beta reverse primer. TCRdb re-called the multiplex PCR reads with MiXCR, one entry per CDR3 protein. The profile covers some 320,000 distinct CDR3 sequences, with around three fifths appearing a single time and roughly 9% taken by the ten largest. Material for sequencing was peripheral blood. These receptors came from a man between 35 and 55 years old with primary liver carcinoma and hepatitis B virus infection.

Regarding this clonotype: A much larger clone differs by one base, so this may be a read error. The chain carries TRBV14 and TRBJ2-1, with D unresolved. CDR3 length equals 11 residues. Germline loops: CDR1 SGHDN, CDR2 FVKESK. CDR3 protein: CVSSHGPEQFF. Here the CDR3 DNA reads TGTGTCAGCAGCCACGGCCCTGAGCAGTTCTTC.

There are a few counts of this clonotype. A clone one base away is much larger, so this may be a read error. The chain employs TRBV11-2 and TRBJ2-1; a weak D match, TRBD1 (5 bases). From germline, CDR1 is SGHAT and CDR2 FQNNGV. Trimming removed 4 bases from V and 9 bases from J, with 19 bases in between. The CDR3 extends over 15 amino acids. In DNA, the CDR3 is TGTGCCAGCAGCTCCACCCTGGGGCCCCGTGGTGAGCAGTTCTTC. It encodes CASSSTLGPRGEQFF.

Concerning this clonotype itself: A much more abundant neighbour one base away suggests this may be a read error. The rearrangement joins TRBV14 to TRBJ2-1; no reliable D call. V dropped 0 bases and J dropped 4 bases, with 16 bases sitting between them. The CDR3 loop spans 17 amino acids. Germline CDR1 is SGHDN and CDR2 is FVKESK. The CDR3 bases are TGTGCCAGCAGCCAAGACTCCGGCAGTTTAATTTACAATGAGCAGTTCTTC. Translating it yields CASSQDSGSLIYNEQFF.

Details on this clonotype: This may arise from a read error, as a much more abundant clone is one base away. The gene calls are TRBV4-2 and TRBJ2-2; 8 positions match TRBD1. There are 16 residues in the CDR3. Germline values: CDR1 LGHNA, CDR2 YNFKEQ. This CDR3 reads CASSQDQGAGTGEPFF. The CDR3 DNA follows: TGTGCCAGCAGCCAAGATCAGGGGGCGGGTACCGGGGAGCCGTTTTTT.

This clonotype was seen many times. The rearrangement links TRBV6-1 to TRBJ2-2, with 9 bases lining up with TRBD1. The CDR3 is 16 amino acids. Germline CDR1 MNHNS, CDR2 SASEGT. Trimming cost V 3 bases and J 0 bases; bases outside gene matches: 2. The CDR3 loop reads CASSDDRGSNTGELFF. CDR3 DNA sequence: TGTGCCAGCAGTGACGACAGGGGGTCGAACACCGGGGAGCTGTTTTTT.

This clonotype was observed once. A much larger clone lies one base from this, so it may be a read error. This sequence joins TRBV28 and TRBJ2-1, with TRBD1 identical over 8 bases. The V segment lost 4 bases and the J segment 5 bases; nucleotides outside the gene matches: 10. The CDR3 contains 16 residues. Germline V lookup: CDR1 MDHEN, CDR2 SYDVKM. CDR3 in DNA: TGTGCCAGCAGTTCACCCGGGACAGGAGAACACAATGAGCAGTTCTTC. This codes for CASSSPGTGEHNEQFF.

A word on this clonotype: This could be a read error, since a much larger clone is one nucleotide away. The CDR3 ends on some other residue instead of the conserved phenylalanine or tryptophan, so this is likely a read error. The chain is built from TRBV29-1 and TRBJ2-1; TRBD2 agrees at 8 bases. CDR1 SQVTM and CDR2 ANQGSEA come from the germline V gene. After removal of 8 bases from V and 9 bases from J, the junction contained 12 bases not matched to a gene. The length of the CDR3 is 13 residues. DNA of the CDR3: TGCAGCTTCGCGGCCCTCAGCGGGAGTGAGCAGTTCTTG. It specifies CSFAALSGSEQFL.

This clonotype was counted a single time. A single base separates this from a much larger clone, so it may be a read error. The rearrangement joins TRBV4-3 to TRBJ2-1; D gene unclear. Looked up from germline, CDR1 is LGHNA and CDR2 is YSLEER. CDR3 length equals 15 residues. In nucleotides, the CDR3 is TGCGCCAGCAGACAAGACGGGCACGGCCTAAATGAGCAGTTCTTC. Translation gives CASRQDGHGLNEQFF.